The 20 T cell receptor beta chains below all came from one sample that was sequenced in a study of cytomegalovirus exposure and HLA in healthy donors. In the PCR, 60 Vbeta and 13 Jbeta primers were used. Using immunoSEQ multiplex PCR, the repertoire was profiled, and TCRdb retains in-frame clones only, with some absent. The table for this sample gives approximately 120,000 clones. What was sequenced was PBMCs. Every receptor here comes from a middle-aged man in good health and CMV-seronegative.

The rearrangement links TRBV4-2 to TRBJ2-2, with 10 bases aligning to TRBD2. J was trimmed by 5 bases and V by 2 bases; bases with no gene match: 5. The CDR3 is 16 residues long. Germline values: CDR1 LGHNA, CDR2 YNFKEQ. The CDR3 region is CASSQPSGSLTGELFF. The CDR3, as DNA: TGTGCCAGCAGCCAACCTAGCGGGAGTTTAACCGGGGAGCTGTTTTTT.

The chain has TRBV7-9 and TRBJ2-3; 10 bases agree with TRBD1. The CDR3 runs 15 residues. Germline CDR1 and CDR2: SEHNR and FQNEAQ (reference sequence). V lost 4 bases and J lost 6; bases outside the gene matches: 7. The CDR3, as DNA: TGTGCCAGCAGCTCGGACAGGGGGGTGATGGATACGCAGTATTTT. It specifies CASSSDRGVMDTQYF.

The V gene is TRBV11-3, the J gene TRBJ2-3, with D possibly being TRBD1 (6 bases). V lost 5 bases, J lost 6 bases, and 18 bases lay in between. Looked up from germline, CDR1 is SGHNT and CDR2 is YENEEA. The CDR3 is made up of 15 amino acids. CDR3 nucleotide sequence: TGTGCCAGCAGCGCGGTGGCAGGGGCATCGGATACGCAGTATTTT. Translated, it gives CASSAVAGASDTQYF.

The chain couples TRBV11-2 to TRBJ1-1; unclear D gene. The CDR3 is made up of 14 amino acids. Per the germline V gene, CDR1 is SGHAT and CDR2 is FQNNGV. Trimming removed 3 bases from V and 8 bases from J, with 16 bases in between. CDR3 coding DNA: TGTGCCAGCAGCTTGATGTACGTGGGAGGGGAAGCTTTCTTT. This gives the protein CASSLMYVGGEAFF.

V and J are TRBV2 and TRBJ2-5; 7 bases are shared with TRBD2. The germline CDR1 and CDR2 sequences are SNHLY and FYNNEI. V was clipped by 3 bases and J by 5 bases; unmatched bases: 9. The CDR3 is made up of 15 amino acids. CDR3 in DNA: TGTGCCAGCAGTGATTGGAGACTAGCAGCCGAGACCCAGTACTTC. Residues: CASSDWRLAAETQYF.

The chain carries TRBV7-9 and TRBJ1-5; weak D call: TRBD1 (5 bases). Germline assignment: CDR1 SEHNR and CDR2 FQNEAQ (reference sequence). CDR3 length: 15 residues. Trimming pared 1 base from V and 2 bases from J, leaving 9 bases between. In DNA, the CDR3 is TGTGCCAGCAGCTTAGAAGGGGCGGGCAATCAGCCCCAGCATTTT. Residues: CASSLEGAGNQPQHF.

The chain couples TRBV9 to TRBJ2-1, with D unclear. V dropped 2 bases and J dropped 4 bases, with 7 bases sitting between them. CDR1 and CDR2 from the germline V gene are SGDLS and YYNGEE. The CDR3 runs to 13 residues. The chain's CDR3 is CASSVERYNEQFF. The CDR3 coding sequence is TGTGCCAGCAGCGTCGAGAGATACAATGAGCAGTTCTTC.

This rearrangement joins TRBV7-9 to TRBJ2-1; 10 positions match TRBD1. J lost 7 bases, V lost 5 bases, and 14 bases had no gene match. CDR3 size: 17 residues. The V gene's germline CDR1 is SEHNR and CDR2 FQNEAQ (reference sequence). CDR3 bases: TGTGCCAGCAGCCCCCGCCCCGGGACAGGGGATACGAATGAGCAGTTCTTC. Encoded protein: CASSPRPGTGDTNEQFF.

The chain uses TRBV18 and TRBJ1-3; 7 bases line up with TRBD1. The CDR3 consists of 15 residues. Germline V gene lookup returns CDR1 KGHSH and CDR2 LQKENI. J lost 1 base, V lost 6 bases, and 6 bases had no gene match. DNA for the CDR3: TGTGCCAGCTCGCGGGACAGCCCTTCTGGAAACACCATATATTTT. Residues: CASSRDSPSGNTIYF.

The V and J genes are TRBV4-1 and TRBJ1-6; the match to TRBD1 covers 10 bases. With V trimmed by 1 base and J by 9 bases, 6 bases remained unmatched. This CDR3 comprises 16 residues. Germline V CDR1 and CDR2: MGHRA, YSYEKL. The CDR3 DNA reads TGCGCCAGCAGCCAAGCCGGGACAGGGGCTGCTTCACCCCTCCACTTT. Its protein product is CASSQAGTGAASPLHF.

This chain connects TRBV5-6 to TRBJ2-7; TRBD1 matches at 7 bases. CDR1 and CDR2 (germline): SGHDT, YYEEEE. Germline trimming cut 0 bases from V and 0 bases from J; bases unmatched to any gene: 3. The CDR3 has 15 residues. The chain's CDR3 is CASSLEGTVSYEQYF. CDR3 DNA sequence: TGTGCCAGCAGCTTGGAAGGGACAGTCTCCTACGAGCAGTACTTC.

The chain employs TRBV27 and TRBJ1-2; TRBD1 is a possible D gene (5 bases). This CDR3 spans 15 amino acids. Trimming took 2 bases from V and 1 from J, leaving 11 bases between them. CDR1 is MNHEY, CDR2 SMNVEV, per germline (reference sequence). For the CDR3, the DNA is TGTGCCAGCAGTTTAACGGGGGGAGGTAACTATGGCTACACCTTC. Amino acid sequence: CASSLTGGGNYGYTF.

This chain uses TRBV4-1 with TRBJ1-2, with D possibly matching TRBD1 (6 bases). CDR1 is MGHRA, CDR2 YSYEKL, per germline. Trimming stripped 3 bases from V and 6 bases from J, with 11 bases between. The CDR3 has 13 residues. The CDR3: CASSQGQGHGYTF. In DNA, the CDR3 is TGCGCCAGCAGCCAGGGCCAGGGGCATGGCTACACCTTC.

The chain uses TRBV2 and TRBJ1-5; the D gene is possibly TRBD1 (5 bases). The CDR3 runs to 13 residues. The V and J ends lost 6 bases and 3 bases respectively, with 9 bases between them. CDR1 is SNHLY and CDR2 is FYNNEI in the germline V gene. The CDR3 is CASSRQINQPQHF. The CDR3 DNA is TGTGCCAGCAGCAGACAGATCAATCAGCCCCAGCATTTT. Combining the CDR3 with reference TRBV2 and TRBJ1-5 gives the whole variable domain EPEVTQTPSHQVTQMGQEVILRCVPISNHLYFYWYRQILGQKVEFLVSFYNNEISEKSEIFDDQFSVERPDGSNFTLKIRSTKLEDSAMYFCASSRQINQPQHFGDGTRLSIL.

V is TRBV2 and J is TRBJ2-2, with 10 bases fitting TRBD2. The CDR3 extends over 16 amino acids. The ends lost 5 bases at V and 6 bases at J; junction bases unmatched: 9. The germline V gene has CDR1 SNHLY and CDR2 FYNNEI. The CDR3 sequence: CASSWLAGVGSGELFF. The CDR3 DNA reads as TGTGCCAGCAGTTGGCTAGCGGGAGTAGGGTCCGGGGAGCTGTTTTTT.

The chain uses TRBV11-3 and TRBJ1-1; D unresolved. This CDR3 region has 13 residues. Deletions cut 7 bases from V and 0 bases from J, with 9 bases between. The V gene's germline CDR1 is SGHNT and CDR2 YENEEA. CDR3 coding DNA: TGTGCCAGCAAAGACACCTTGAACACTGAAGCTTTCTTT. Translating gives CASKDTLNTEAFF.

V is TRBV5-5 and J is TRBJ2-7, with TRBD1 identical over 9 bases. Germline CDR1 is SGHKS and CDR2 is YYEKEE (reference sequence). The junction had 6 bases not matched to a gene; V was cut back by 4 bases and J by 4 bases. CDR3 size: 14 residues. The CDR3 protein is CASSRTGVLYEQYF. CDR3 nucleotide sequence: TGTGCCAGCAGCCGGACAGGGGTTCTGTACGAGCAGTACTTC.

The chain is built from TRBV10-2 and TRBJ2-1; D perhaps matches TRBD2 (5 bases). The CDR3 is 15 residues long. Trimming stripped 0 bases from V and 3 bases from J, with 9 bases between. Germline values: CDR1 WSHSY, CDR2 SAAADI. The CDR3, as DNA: TGCGCCAGCAGTGAGTCGACACTAGTCTACAATGAGCAGTTCTTC. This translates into CASSESTLVYNEQFF.

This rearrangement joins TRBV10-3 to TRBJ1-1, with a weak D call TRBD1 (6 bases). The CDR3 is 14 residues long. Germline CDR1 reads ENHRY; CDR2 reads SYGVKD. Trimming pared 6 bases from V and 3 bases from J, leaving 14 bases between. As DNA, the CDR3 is TGTGCCATCAGACAGGGTTTCAGTGACACTGAAGCTTTCTTT. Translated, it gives CAIRQGFSDTEAFF.

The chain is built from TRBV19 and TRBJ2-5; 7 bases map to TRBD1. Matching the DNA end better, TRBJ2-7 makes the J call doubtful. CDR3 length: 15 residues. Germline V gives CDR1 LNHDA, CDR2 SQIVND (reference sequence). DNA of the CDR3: TGTGCCAGTAGTATAGTCTCACAGGGGTCCTACGAGCAGTACTTC. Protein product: CASSIVSQGSYEQYF.